This T cell receptor beta chain appears in the sequencing data of a study of T cells in Graves' hyperthyroidism and ophthalmopathy. The CDR3 covers 12 residues. The germline V gene encodes CDR1 SNHLY and CDR2 FYNNEI. The source material, RNA transcripts, was used to amplify TCR beta CDR3 regions. When the TCR CDR3 underwent first-round RT-PCR, the HTBI primer set was used. TCRdb used MiXCR to reprocess the multiplex PCR reads, holding one entry per CDR3 protein. This sample has a few hundred thousand distinct CDR3 sequences; around 45% occur once, and the top ten carry around 7.7%. Points on this clonotype: As yet, its antigen is unknown.

Study-wide results and caveats: Blood also held most thyroid clonotypes expanded beyond 0.001.

Patients aged 18 to 65 had newly diagnosed hyperthyroidism that had lasted under 2 months. A patient was excluded if there was uncontrolled infection, other autoimmune disease, pregnancy or lactation. The rearrangement uses TRBV2 and TRBJ2-5; 7 nucleotides line up with TRBD1. The tail of the sequence fits TRBJ2-1 better, so the J call may be wrong. The clonotype originates from a woman under 30 with Graves' hyperthyroidism. The sample taken for sequencing was peripheral blood or thyroid tissue (not recorded which). The CDR3 bases are TGTGCCAGCAGTGGACAGGGTGATGAGCAGTTCTTC. Its translation is CASSGQGDEQFF.